The rows below give T cell receptor beta chains drawn from one sample of a study of blood T cell dynamics during melanoma immunotherapy. Method: immunoSEQ multiplex PCR; TCRdb's copy keeps in-frame clones and lacks some. Among thousands of clones listed, 87% were seen once. The source material was blood, sampled from a patient treated with checkpoint blockade. The receptors were sampled from a human donor with melanoma. CDR3s include the opening cysteine and the closing phenylalanine or tryptophan. D genes are given only for firm matches. Part of the rows lack a size; the others show once, few, many or a class for expanded clones.

J,size,D,V,DNA,CDR3
TRBJ2-7,.,.,TRBV29-1,TGCAGCGTTCAACTGTCCTACGAGCAGTACTTC,CSVQLSYEQYF
TRBJ1-3,.,.,TRBV27,TGTGCCAGCAGTTTAGGACGGAGCTCTGGAAACACCATATATTTT,CASSLGRSSGNTIYF
TRBJ1-1,.,.,TRBV29-1,TGCAGCGCCCAGAACACTGAAGCTTTCTTT,CSAQNTEAFF
TRBJ1-1,.,TRBD1,TRBV18,TGTGCCAGCTCACCCCAGGACAGGGGGTGGACTGAAGCTTTCTTT,CASSPQDRGWTEAFF
TRBJ2-1,.,.,TRBV27,TGTGCCAGCGGACTCCTGGGGTCTGAGAGTAGGAATGAGCAGTTCTTC,CASGLLGSESRNEQFF
TRBJ2-1,.,.,TRBV29-1,TGCAGCGTCCGAGGACAGAATACCTACAATGAGCAGTTCTTC,CSVRGQNTYNEQFF
TRBJ1-6,.,.,TRBV6-5,TGTGCCAGCTCCGGGGTGCCCTATAATTCACCCCTCCACTTT,CASSGVPYNSPLHF
TRBJ2-7,.,.,TRBV10-3,TGTGCCACCGAGGCGCGCGGCAGCTCCTACGAGCAGTACTTC,CATEARGSSYEQYF
TRBJ2-1,.,.,TRBV4-1,TGCGCCAGCAGCCAAGACCGAGGGGGAATTGAGCAGTTCTTC,CASSQDRGGIEQFF
TRBJ2-7,.,.,TRBV28,TGTGCCAGCAGTTTTGAAGTCTCCTACGAGCAGTACTTC,CASSFEVSYEQYF
TRBJ2-2,once,.,TRBV6-5,TGTGCCAGCACCCAGGAGGTCGCGAACACCGGGGAGCTGTTTTTT,CASTQEVANTGELFF
TRBJ2-6,.,.,TRBV11-2,TGTGCCAGCAGCCTCAGGGGGATGACGGGAGCTGGGGCCAACGTCCTGACTTTC,CASSLRGMTGAGANVLTF
TRBJ2-3,.,.,TRBV27,TGTGCCAGCAGTTTATACCGGTCGGTTGATACGCAGTATTTT,CASSLYRSVDTQYF
TRBJ2-1,.,TRBD1,TRBV19,TGTGCCAGTGGACAACCGGGACAGGGGCCCGATGAGCAGTTCTTC,CASGQPGQGPDEQFF
TRBJ2-1,.,TRBD2,TRBV15,TGTGCCACCAGCAAAGCGGGGTTGGGCAATGAGCAGTTCTTC,CATSKAGLGNEQFF
TRBJ2-1,.,TRBD1,TRBV5-4,TGTGCCAGCAGCTCGGGACAGAGGAACAATGAGCAGTTCTTC,CASSSGQRNNEQFF
TRBJ2-7,once,.,TRBV2,TGTGCCAGCAGTGTCATGCTTACCTACGAGCAGTACTTC,CASSVMLTYEQYF
TRBJ1-5,few,.,TRBV7-8,TGTGCCAGCAGCTTATGGGGGTCCCGGGGACTTAGCAATCAGCCCCAGCATTTT,CASSLWGSRGLSNQPQHF
TRBJ2-6,.,.,TRBV11-1,TGTGCCAGCAGCCCCAGGGGGGAGTCGGGGGCCAACGTCCTGACTTTC,CASSPRGESGANVLTF
TRBJ2-7,.,TRBD2,TRBV27,TGTGCCAGCAGTTCGTTACGACTAGCGGAAGGCTACGAGCAGTACTTC,CASSSLRLAEGYEQYF
TRBJ2-5,.,.,TRBV5-1,TGCGCCAGCAGCTTGGGGGGCCTTCGGGGAGAGACCCAGTACTTC,CASSLGGLRGETQYF
TRBJ1-1,.,.,TRBV5-5,TGTGCCAGCAGCTTGAATAGGGGGGAGGACACTGAAGCTTTCTTT,CASSLNRGEDTEAFF
TRBJ1-1,.,TRBD1,TRBV5-1,TGCGCCAGCAGGGCAGGGGGCTCTTTGGGCACTGAAGCTTTCTTT,CASRAGGSLGTEAFF
TRBJ2-7,.,.,TRBV5-6,TGTGCCAGCAGCTTGGGTCAACTGACCTCCTACGAGCAGTACTTC,CASSLGQLTSYEQYF
TRBJ1-6,.,.,TRBV19,TGTGCCAGTAGAAGAGGACAGTATTATTCACCCCTCCACTTT,CASRRGQYYSPLHF
TRBJ1-1,few,.,TRBV15,TGTGCCACCAGCAGAGAAAGGGTCGGTGAAGCTTTCTTT,CATSRERVGEAFF
TRBJ2-2,.,TRBD1,TRBV30,TGTGCCTGTCCCGGGGCAGGGGGAGAGACCGGGGAGCTGTTTTTT,CACPGAGGETGELFF
TRBJ2-7,once,TRBD2,TRBV7-2,TGTGCCAGCAGCTTCACTAGCGGGAGGACCTACGAGCAGTACTTC,CASSFTSGRTYEQYF
TRBJ2-5,.,.,TRBV11-2,TGTGCCAGCAGCTTAGCGGGGGCTGGTGAGACCCAGTACTTC,CASSLAGAGETQYF
TRBJ2-7,.,TRBD1,TRBV4-2,TGTGCCAGCAGCCCCGGACAGGGCCGTACGGGGAGCTCCTACGAGCAGTACTTC,CASSPGQGRTGSSYEQYF
TRBJ1-1,.,.,TRBV5-4,TGTGCCAGCAAACAGGGAACGAACACTGAAGCTTTCTTT,CASKQGTNTEAFF
TRBJ1-3,few,.,TRBV5-4,TGTGCCAGCAGCGACCCAGGGAGCGGAAACACCATATATTTT,CASSDPGSGNTIYF
TRBJ2-7,.,.,TRBV5-7,TGTGCCAGCAGCTTTGGGTGGGGCTACGAGCAGTACTTC,CASSFGWGYEQYF
TRBJ2-7,.,.,TRBV2,TGTGCCAGCTCCGGGGGATCTCCCTTTTCCTACGAGCAGTACTTC,CASSGGSPFSYEQYF
TRBJ2-1,.,TRBD2,TRBV7-2,TGTGCCAGCAGCTTCGGTCCTAGCGGAGAGGGGAATGAGCAGTTCTTC,CASSFGPSGEGNEQFF
TRBJ2-5,.,.,TRBV18,TGTGCCAGCTCACCCAACGCACCAGAGACCCAGTACTTC,CASSPNAPETQYF
TRBJ1-5,.,TRBD1,TRBV27,TGTGCCAGCAGTCCGGACAGGGTTCAGCCCCAGCATTTT,CASSPDRVQPQHF
TRBJ2-7,.,TRBD1,TRBV4-3,TGCGCCAGCAGCCAAGGTTGGACAGGGGAGACCTACGAGCAGTACTTC,CASSQGWTGETYEQYF